This T cell receptor (beta chain) is from a study of cytomegalovirus exposure and HLA in healthy donors (TCRdb year 2017). In the study overall: In an earlier analysis of approximately 500 of the donors, about 260 Gb of sequence data and just under 120 million unique TCR beta sequences from roughly 180 million T cells were reported. Genome-wide SNP genotypes for about 65% of the 666 donors were used in a later genetic analysis, which treated that subset as a discovery cohort. A later analysis re-examined previously published TCR beta repertoires from roughly 720 donors and added high-resolution HLA genotyping to investigate patterns of TCR occurrence. Of the roughly 400 genotyped donors, over 80% were placed in the genetic ancestry cluster associated with self-reported Caucasian donors. The number of typed donors differed by locus: roughly 620-640 for A, B, C, DRB1 and DQB1; 500 to 550 for DQA1; approximately 600 for DPA1; and some 430 for DPB1. The study profiled the T cell repertoires of about 720 subjects by immunosequencing and related them to cytomegalovirus serostatus. Besides the first cohort of 666 subjects, a separate validation cohort made up of 90 to 150 different subjects was used. Because of strong linkage in the cohort, roughly five DR-DQ haplotypes were treated as single units for association and clustering. Every repertoire in the discovery cohort had been generated on one and the same sequencing platform. HLA typing covered class I and class II loci at four-digit resolution. To decide whether each TCR beta V gene segment behaved as functional or pseudogenic, an earlier analysis of approximately 590 of the donors relied on high-throughput TCR beta sequencing. To predict cytomegalovirus infection status, the study brought together high-throughput TCR immunosequencing, statistical association of individual TCRs with disease status, and machine learning. An early release that covered around 590 HLA-typed donors contained 300 to 350 gigabases of sequencing data and tens of millions of unique TCR sequences. Rather than drawing on any new phenotypic data, the later analysis identified candidate immune exposures from TCR beta sequences and the way those sequences occurred across donors. On average, around 230,000 unique TCR beta nucleotide sequences were sequenced per donor among a few hundred genotyped donors of the cohort, with 15% to 20% of those sequences being non-productive. The aim of the study was to test whether cataloging public T cell receptors could identify signatures of past pathogen exposure. Donor age, sex, ethnicity and CMV serostatus were compiled together with the repertoire data. Results the study describes overall, beyond this receptor: Most TCR sequences were seen in very few donors, while some public TCRs were found in many individuals. Assigning TCR associations to individual alleles was difficult when HLA alleles, especially DR and DQ, strongly co-occurred. A cluster of highly shared sequence variants was judged likely to be a technical artifact of the sequencing pipeline. A further reported finding was that TCR beta sequences accurately predicted the HLA-A and HLA-B alleles for most subjects in the first cohort. Several of the top co-occurrence clusters appeared to be linked to parvovirus B19, influenza, CMV and Epstein-Barr virus, according to a later analysis. In both the original and validation cohorts, the classifier was reported to diagnose cytomegalovirus status with high specificity and sensitivity. This cohort had only TCR beta chains sequenced, and the lack of alpha or paired-chain data limited which features could be detected. In vitro tests confirmed that a few of the cytomegalovirus-associated TCR beta chains recognize cytomegalovirus antigens. Because counts were too low, about 17 rarely observed V segments, including chromosome 9 orphons, were excluded from the earlier analysis of 587 of the donors. Correlated functional status among segregating V segments might reflect linkage disequilibrium, but an unknown experimental factor could not be ruled out. According to a later analysis, TCR association rates differed among HLA loci, with DRB1 alleles showing the most associated TCRs and HLA-C alleles showing the fewest. The authors suggested that the approach could potentially be extended to other disease states and immunological phenotypes. In a later genetic analysis, fewer N-insertions in productive TCRs were reported among donors in an Asian-associated ancestry cluster than the roughly 700-donor mean. Because some donors lacked HLA typing at each locus, the association tests relied only on the typed subset. Some IMGT-functional V segments, including TRBV6-2 and TRBV6-3, could not be distinguished by the 87-base-pair reads and were therefore excluded. An association between a missense DCLRE1C variant and V-gene and J-gene trimming of TCR beta chains was found in a later genetic analysis and replicated in an independent cohort. Specific HLA alleles were associated with 16,951 TCR beta sequences at a false discovery rate of 0.05 in a later analysis. For the cohort, immune exposure information was limited to CMV serostatus. A total of roughly 160 TCR beta chains were listed by the study as associated with cytomegalovirus. In an earlier analysis of roughly 500 of the donors, most TCR beta V segments appeared in productive rearrangements about 90% or about 30% of the time, broadly matching IMGT annotations. Roughly uniform sequencing depth across donors was assumed in presence/absence analyses, although this assumption may not hold. A later analysis found that HLA-associated TCR beta chains were more clonally expanded and had lower generation probabilities than equally common non-associated chains. In a later analysis, most CMV-associated TCR beta chains were found to appear HLA-restricted, with HLA associations seemingly driven largely by CMV exposure.

The cohort comprised around 690 healthy bone marrow donors. Cohort members were all nominally healthy when sampled, although unrecorded immune exposures were likely present. The donor was CMV seronegative and was included in the group of a few hundred seronegative cohort members. A peripheral blood sample was collected from each donor, and TCR beta sequencing was performed on peripheral blood mononuclear cells. Genomic DNA extraction from the blood cell samples was performed with the Qiagen DNeasy Blood Extraction Kit. To prepare the library, the immunoSEQ multiplex PCR assay was applied. For the multiplex PCR, a mixture combining 60 forward primers for TCR Vbeta segments and 13 reverse primers for TCR Jbeta segments was used. The CDR3 region of rearranged TCR beta genes was amplified from genomic DNA by a multiplex PCR assay. Amplified TCR beta libraries were sequenced as 87-base-pair reads on the Illumina HiSeq System. The paper's processing steps were these. A later analysis counted about 80 million unique TCR beta chains across the 500 to 850 repertoires, and some 12 million of these chains were shared by at least two donors. To remove PCR and sequencing errors, raw reads were error-corrected and collapsed into unique sequences using a nearest-neighbor algorithm that merged closely related sequences. Alignment of CDR3 sequences to IMGT reference sequences was used to assign V, D and J gene segments. For a sequence to be retained, at least a six-nucleotide match to both a V gene segment and a J gene segment was required. A rearrangement counted as productive if the CDR3 had no stop codons and remained in frame with V and J, and every other rearrangement counted as non-productive. Following IMGT convention, CDR3 was defined as the stretch from the second conserved V-encoded cysteine up to the conserved J-encoded phenylalanine. Sequences without an unambiguous match to a single V gene segment were excluded from the earlier analysis of approximately 560 of the donors. In an earlier analysis of 450 to 700 of the donors, V segments were called functional above 56.7% productive rearrangements and were called segregating when the between-donor standard deviation exceeded 5%. A statistical classification framework was built for diagnosing cytomegalovirus status from the catalog of TCR beta chain sequences. In a later analysis, V and J genes were assigned by comparing TCR nucleotide sequences against IMGT/GENE-DB human TR gene sequences. Using the TCRdist pipeline, a later analysis assigned CDR3 sequences along with most-parsimonious VDJ recombination scenarios. A later analysis defined each TCR beta chain by its CDR3 amino acid sequence plus V-gene family, and excluded reads lacking a unique V-gene family. In a later analysis, some 600 highly shared, low-generation-probability nucleotide sequences were removed to address suspected cross-contamination and a sequencing artifact. A later analysis calculated a clonal expansion index for each public chain from normalized within-repertoire ranks of inferred template counts. A later analysis computed generation probabilities with a VDJ recombination model fitted to out-of-frame rearrangements, and checked the results against IGoR. In a later analysis, hypergeometric tests were used to score TCR-TCR, TCR-HLA and TCR-CMV co-occurrence, with a repertoire-size bias correction applied to TCR pairs. To estimate false discovery rates, a later analysis permuted the HLA or CMV assignments 20 times. A later analysis grouped co-occurring TCRs with DBSCAN, adding TCRdist sequence similarity when clustering within HLA-allele-positive subsets. For co-occurrence clustering, repertoires with fewer than 30,000 or more than 120,000 public chains were excluded, along with five or six repertoires with anomalous nucleotide sharing. In TCRdb, the immuneACCESS table is reduced to in-frame sequences with V and J assigned. These tables do not hold every clone; where another copy was compared, an unresolved V gene accounts for under half, and the others remain unexplained. V, J and clone size were drawn from that table, and D and trimming were deduced from the DNA. The sample table holds 95,000 to 110,000 clones. 3% to 3.5% of the sample is in the top ten clones.

Including cysteine and phenylalanine, the CDR3 has 13 amino acids. The DNA shown is the 39-base CDR3, in frame from base 1. The germline V gene gives CDR1 as SGHVS and CDR2 as FQNEAQ. V is shortened by 5 bases, J by 4 bases, and the region joining them spans 11 bases. A note on this clone: It has no known antigen specificity.

The receptor chain draws on TRBV7-8 and TRBJ1-1, and the D gene may be TRBD1, 5 bases matching. The receptor was derived from a man in his forties in good health and CMV-seronegative. Source material: PBMCs. The CDR3 reads CASSIRVGTEAFF. The nucleotide sequence reads as follows: TGTGCCAGCAGCATCAGGGTTGGCACTGAAGCTTTCTTT.